The 25 T cell receptor beta chains below were found in one sample sequenced in a study of blood T cells in healthy people across ages. The use of a sample-barcoded 5' primer and a J-beta primer mix characterized a second PCR of 7 to 11 cycles. In TCRdb, the 5' RACE reads were re-called with MiXCR into one record per CDR3 protein. Among 1.8 million or so distinct CDR3 sequences listed, about two fifths were seen once. Sequencing was performed on blood. Every receptor here comes from a human donor in good health.

Comment on this clonotype: Relative to the germline gene, one junction end is altered; a read error may explain this. The rearrangement uses TRBV12-3 or TRBV12-4 and TRBJ1-1, with unresolved D. The CDR3 runs to 11 residues. CDR3 nucleotides: TGTGCCAGCAAACCCGACACTGTAGCTTTCTTT. Its protein is CASKPDTVAFF.

The chain joins TRBV12-3 or TRBV12-4 to TRBJ2-7; 11 positions match TRBD2. The V segment lost 4 bases and the J segment 4 bases; nucleotides outside the gene matches: 6. The CDR3 sequence is 15 residues long. In DNA form, the CDR3 reads TGTGCCAGCAGTTCTCCCCGGACTAGCGGGTACGAGCAGTACTTC. Encoded protein: CASSSPRTSGYEQYF.

As regards this clonotype: A much more abundant neighbour one base away suggests this may be a read error. The rearrangement uses TRBV7-2 and TRBJ2-5; weak D call: TRBD1 (5 bases). CDR3 size: 14 residues. Germline values: CDR1 SGHTA, CDR2 FQGNSA. V dropped 7 bases and J dropped 4 bases, with 16 bases sitting between them. CDR3 nucleotides: TGTGCCAGCAACCCCGCGTCAGGGTTAGAGACCCAGTACTTC. Protein: CASNPASGLETQYF.

This clonotype was observed a handful of times. The rearrangement joins TRBV15 to TRBJ2-5; D is unclear. The length of the CDR3 is 15 residues. Trimming removed 0 bases from V and 2 bases from J, with 10 bases in between. Germline V lookup: CDR1 LNHNV, CDR2 YYDKDF (reference sequence). The CDR3 sequence is CATSRDLGRQETQYF. CDR3 in DNA: TGTGCCACCAGCAGAGACCTTGGCCGACAAGAGACCCAGTACTTC.

CDR3 protein: CSVTGQAYEQYF. The DNA of the CDR3 is TGCAGCGTTACCGGACAGGCCTACGAGCAGTACTTC. The V call is TRBV29-1, the J call TRBJ2-7; 7 positions match TRBD1. The CDR3 contains 12 residues. Unmatched junction bases numbered 3, after V lost 5 bases and J lost 2 bases. Germline V gene sequence: CDR1 SQVTM, CDR2 ANQGSEA.

The chain combines TRBV5-6 with TRBJ2-7; D may be TRBD1 (5 bases). CDR1 SGHDT and CDR2 YYEEEE come from the germline V gene. The ends were cut back, 1 base at V and 6 bases at J, with 14 bases in the middle. The CDR3 runs to 14 residues. Written as DNA, the CDR3 is TGTGCCAGCAGCTTGCGGGCAGGGTCGGGCGAGCAGTACTTC. This encodes CASSLRAGSGEQYF.

V is TRBV6-5 and J is TRBJ2-3, with D unresolved. The germline V gene has CDR1 MNHEY and CDR2 SVGAGI. V gave up 3 bases and J gave up 2 bases, with 9 bases separating them. The CDR3 has 14 residues. The CDR3 here is CASSYTLDTDTQYF. The CDR3 DNA reads TGTGCCAGCAGTTATACCCTCGACACAGATACGCAGTATTTT.

This clonotype showed up just a few times. The gene calls are TRBV7-8 and TRBJ2-1; D may be TRBD2 (6 bases). The CDR3 length is 13 residues. Germline V lookup: CDR1 SGHVS, CDR2 FQNEAQ. Trimming pared 7 bases from V and 4 bases from J, leaving 11 bases between. The CDR3 loop is CASTWREYNEQFF. Here the CDR3 DNA reads TGTGCCAGCACCTGGCGGGAATACAATGAGCAGTTCTTC.

The chain employs TRBV29-1 and TRBJ2-1; weak D call: TRBD2 (5 bases). The CDR3 has 14 residues. Germline V gene lookup returns CDR1 SQVTM and CDR2 ANQGSEA. Trimming pared 1 base from V and 5 bases from J, leaving 12 bases between. The CDR3 nucleotides read TGCAGCGTTGAAGGCTACGGGGTGCACAATGAGCAGTTCTTC. Amino acid sequence: CSVEGYGVHNEQFF.

The sample holds a few counts of this clonotype. This chain uses TRBV4-3 with TRBJ1-2; D is perhaps TRBD1 (5 bases). Germline V lookup: CDR1 LGHNA, CDR2 YSLEER. V was cut by 1 base and J by 0 bases, with 9 bases left in between. The CDR3 has 15 amino acids. CDR3 protein: CASSQGATANYGYTF. Here the CDR3 DNA reads TGCGCCAGCAGCCAAGGAGCGACAGCTAACTATGGCTACACCTTC.

The rearrangement joins TRBV5-1 to TRBJ2-5; D uncertain. Germline CDR1 is SGHRS and CDR2 is YFSETQ. The CDR3 totals 14 residues. V lost 0 bases and J lost 5, with 11 bases in between. The CDR3 nucleotides are TGCGCCAGCAGCTTGGAACCCTGGCGGGAGACCCAGTACTTC. This gives the protein CASSLEPWRETQYF.

The chain is built from TRBV4-2 and TRBJ2-3; 8 nucleotides line up with TRBD2. With V trimmed by 0 bases and J by 6 bases, 5 bases remained unmatched. CDR1 and CDR2 (germline): LGHNA, YNFKEQ. This CDR3 region has 15 residues. CDR3 loop: CASSQESSGVDTQYF. CDR3 DNA: TGTGCCAGCAGCCAAGAGAGTAGCGGGGTCGATACGCAGTATTTT.

As concerns this clonotype: This may stem from a read error, because a much larger clone lies one nucleotide away. The chain uses TRBV28 and TRBJ2-7; 8 positions agree with TRBD2. Looked up from germline, CDR1 is MDHEN and CDR2 is SYDVKM. CDR3 length equals 12 residues. With 7 bases clipped from V and 4 bases from J, the junction kept 3 bases outside the gene matches. This CDR3 is CASTRGGYEQYF. The CDR3, as DNA: TGTGCCAGCACCCGGGGGGGGTACGAGCAGTACTTC.

The rearrangement joins TRBV4-1 to TRBJ1-6; 9 bases are shared with TRBD1. With 5 bases clipped from V and 7 bases from J, the junction kept 6 bases outside the gene matches. CDR3 length: 15 residues. Looked up from germline, CDR1 is MGHRA and CDR2 is YSYEKL. The CDR3 bases are TGCGCCAGCAGCAAGGCCGGGACAGGGAATTCACCCCTCCACTTT. This sequence encodes CASSKAGTGNSPLHF.

This clonotype came up a few times. This chain joins TRBV27 and TRBJ2-7; 7 bases are a match to TRBD2. The ends lost 8 bases at V and 1 base at J; junction bases unmatched: 8. Germline V CDR1 and CDR2: MNHEY, SMNVEV (reference sequence). The CDR3 totals 14 residues. CDR3 in amino acids: CASAGRGVSYEQYF. The CDR3, as DNA: TGTGCCAGCGCCGGACGGGGGGTTTCCTACGAGCAGTACTTC.

The chain has TRBV20-1 and TRBJ2-4; D is unresolved. The J call may not be correct, given that the DNA end is closer to TRBJ2-7. This CDR3 contains 14 residues. Germline-derived CDR1 and CDR2 are DFQATT and SNEGSKA (reference sequence). In nucleotides, the CDR3 is TGCAGTGCGGCCCCAGGAGTCGTGTCTTACGAGCAGTACTTC. Its protein product is CSAAPGVVSYEQYF.

This clonotype appeared a few times. The V and J genes are TRBV27 and TRBJ2-7; a weak D match, TRBD1 (6 bases). V was clipped by 5 bases and J by 3 bases, with 17 bases between them. From germline, CDR1 is MNHEY and CDR2 SMNVEV (reference sequence). The CDR3 has 15 residues. The CDR3 spells CASSTTGLANYEQYF. The CDR3 DNA is TGTGCCAGCAGTACCACAGGGTTGGCAAACTACGAGCAGTACTTC.

This clonotype was recorded a few times. This chain links TRBV12-3 or TRBV12-4 with TRBJ2-5, with D uncertain. This CDR3 is 15 amino acids long. V was clipped by 1 base and J by 2 bases, with 11 bases between them. In DNA form, the CDR3 reads TGTGCCAGCAGTTTAGGTCTGGTGTCACAAGAGACCCAGTACTTC. This encodes CASSLGLVSQETQYF.

This clonotype was seen a few times. A read error may be the cause here, since a much bigger clone is one base away. The V call is TRBV4-2, the J call TRBJ2-7; D uncertain. CDR1 is LGHNA, CDR2 YNFKEQ, per germline. V was clipped by 0 bases and J by 3 bases, with 15 bases between them. There are 16 residues in the CDR3. CDR3 residues: CASSQEGASGGYEQYF. The CDR3, as DNA: TGTGCCAGCAGCCAAGAGGGCGCCTCGGGCGGCTACGAGCAGTACTTC.

Many counts were recorded for this clonotype. This chain joins TRBV27 and TRBJ2-7, with 8 nucleotides matching TRBD1. The CDR3 covers 15 residues. J lost 7 bases, V lost 5 bases, and 13 bases had no gene match. From germline, CDR1 is MNHEY and CDR2 SMNVEV (reference sequence). This chain's CDR3 is CASSASGGSLWEQYF. The DNA for the CDR3 is TGTGCCAGCAGTGCATCAGGGGGCTCCCTTTGGGAGCAGTACTTC.

The chain joins TRBV7-2 to TRBJ2-1; 9 positions agree with TRBD2. V was clipped by 6 bases and J by 1 base; unmatched bases: 10. Germline V gene sequence: CDR1 SGHTA, CDR2 FQGNSA. This CDR3 has 17 residues. The CDR3 DNA reads as TGTGCCAGCAGGAGGAAGATAGCGGGGGAATCCTACAATGAGCAGTTCTTC. Protein: CASRRKIAGESYNEQFF.

This clonotype turned up a few times. The V call is TRBV12-3 or TRBV12-4, the J call TRBJ2-3; TRBD1 might be the D (6 bases). Deletions cut 4 bases from V and 9 bases from J, with 11 bases between. The CDR3 totals 12 residues. The CDR3 sequence is CASSWTAQTQYF. CDR3 bases: TGTGCCAGCAGTTGGACAGCTCAAACGCAGTATTTT.

Regarding this clonotype: The germline gene is not matched at one end of the junction; a read error may be the cause. The chain links TRBV6-1 to TRBJ1-4; D call uncertain. Looked up from germline, CDR1 is MNHNS and CDR2 is SASEGT. The CDR3 sequence is 17 residues long. CDR3 DNA sequence: TGTGCCAGCAGCCCTGGGAGTGGGAGGACCACTAAGGAAAAACTGTTTTTT. It codes for CASSPGSGRTTKEKLFF.

The chain couples TRBV7-9 to TRBJ1-1; D unclear. Trimming left V 2 bases short and J 7 bases short, with 5 bases between. Germline values: CDR1 SEHNR, CDR2 FQNEAQ (reference sequence). The CDR3 loop spans 11 amino acids. CDR3 protein: CASSLLDEAFF. CDR3 DNA sequence: TGTGCCAGCAGCTTATTGGATGAAGCTTTCTTT.

This clonotype was picked up one time. V gene TRBV5-1 combines with J gene TRBJ2-7; D may correspond to TRBD1 or TRBD2 (5 bases each). CDR3 length: 15 residues. The germline V and J ends were trimmed by 0 bases and 7 bases, with 17 bases remaining between them. Germline V lookup: CDR1 SGHRS, CDR2 YFSETQ. CDR3 protein: CASSLEVGTVKEQYF. CDR3 sequence (DNA): TGCGCCAGCAGCTTGGAGGTAGGGACCGTGAAGGAGCAGTACTTC.